One sample yielded the 12 T cell receptor beta chains listed below, sequenced in a study of Ad26.COV2.S vaccination and SARS-CoV-2 variants. Indicated treatment: some 19 received Ad26.COV2.S at low or high dose, single or two shots; 5 received placebo; per-sample allocation not given. Sampling happened 63 days after the first vaccine or placebo injection. Sequencing was performed with immunoSEQ multiplex PCR; in TCRdb, only in-frame clones are kept and a portion is missing. Of about 680,000 clones in the sample, 89% are singletons; the top ten hold approximately 1.5%. This sample comprised peripheral blood, obtained in a trial of Ad26.COV2.S vaccine versus placebo. Receptors were obtained from a person between 18 and 65 years old who received the Ad26.COV2.S COVID-19 vaccine or a placebo.

The genes are TRBV5-6 and TRBJ2-2; D gene uncertain. The CDR3 has 13 residues. Germline V gene data show CDR1 as SGHDT and CDR2 as YYEEEE. V was cut by 5 bases and J by 4 bases, with 9 bases left in between. Here the CDR3 reads CASRTWGTGELFF. CDR3 DNA sequence: TGTGCCAGCAGGACGTGGGGCACCGGGGAGCTGTTTTTT.

This rearrangement joins TRBV19 to TRBJ2-5; TRBD2 matches at 13 bases. V was pared by 5 bases and J by 2 bases, with 2 bases of the junction left unmatched. In germline, CDR1 is LNHDA, CDR2 SQIVND (reference sequence). The CDR3 is 15 amino acids. Here the CDR3 DNA reads TGTGCCAGTAGTTGGGGACTAGCGGGGCAAGAGACCCAGTACTTC. Residues: CASSWGLAGQETQYF.

This clone was seen a single time. Here the CDR3 reads CASSQGGNTEAFF. CDR3 nucleotides: TGTGCCAGCAGCCAAGGGGGGAACACTGAAGCTTTCTTT. The chain couples TRBV14 to TRBJ1-1, with D uncertain. The V end lost 1 base, the J end lost 1 base, and 4 bases lay between the germline ends. The germline V gene has CDR1 SGHDN and CDR2 FVKESK. The CDR3 contains 13 residues.

The chain joins TRBV30 to TRBJ1-2; 11 nucleotides agree with TRBD1. V gave up 1 base and J gave up 8 bases; unmatched junction bases: 9. The CDR3 extends over 15 amino acids. CDR1 and CDR2 from the germline V gene are GTSNPN and SVGIG (reference sequence). The CDR3 DNA reads as TGTGCCTGGAGTGGCGGGGACAGGGGGGCAGAGGGCTACACCTTC. Translation gives CAWSGGDRGAEGYTF. The full variable domain, with the rest looked up from reference TRBV30 and TRBJ1-2, is SQTIHQWPATLVQPVGSPLSLECTVEGTSNPNLYWYRQAAGRGLQLLFYSVGIGQISSEVPQNLSASRPQDRQFILSSKKLLLSDSGFYLCAWSGGDRGAEGYTFGSGTRLTVV.

The chain uses TRBV2 and TRBJ1-2; no firm D call. The CDR3 runs 14 residues. V was clipped by 6 bases and J by 5 bases, with 16 bases between them. The germline gives CDR1 SNHLY, CDR2 FYNNEI. The CDR3 DNA is TGTGCCAGCAGGAGGGCACGGGAAGGGTATGGCTACACCTTC. Translated, it gives CASRRAREGYGYTF.

V gene TRBV2 combines with J gene TRBJ2-6; D may be TRBD2 (6 bases). The V end was cut by 7 bases, the J end by 2 bases, with 15 bases between. The CDR3 contains 16 residues. CDR1 and CDR2 from the germline V gene are SNHLY and FYNNEI. CDR3 region: CASTPRRGAGANVLTF. The DNA for the CDR3 is TGTGCCAGCACCCCGCGGAGGGGCGCTGGGGCCAACGTCCTGACTTTC.

The V gene is TRBV11-2, the J gene TRBJ1-2; D may be TRBD1 (5 bases). CDR1 is SGHAT and CDR2 is FQNNGV in the germline V gene. Trimming shortened V by 3 bases and J by 8 bases, and 16 bases separated the two germline ends. This CDR3 contains 14 residues. Here the CDR3 DNA reads TGTGCCAGCAGCTTCGAGACAGAAGCTTCCGGCTACACCTTC. Its protein product is CASSFETEASGYTF.

V usage is TRBV7-9 and J usage is TRBJ2-5; perhaps TRBD1 as D (6 bases). V was cut by 1 base and J by 3 bases, with 15 bases left in between. From germline, CDR1 is SEHNR and CDR2 FQNEAQ (reference sequence). This CDR3 comprises 16 residues. The CDR3 DNA is TGTGCCAGCAGCTTAGATCTGGGGGCGCCTGAAGAGACCCAGTACTTC. It is translated as CASSLDLGAPEETQYF.

The chain has TRBV10-3 and TRBJ2-7, with a possible D match to TRBD2 (7 bases). The CDR3 has 14 amino acids. V was clipped by 6 bases and J by 1 base, with 13 bases between them. CDR1 and CDR2 from the germline V gene are ENHRY and SYGVKD. CDR3 DNA sequence: TGTGCCATCAGGACCGGGGGGCTTTCCTACGAGCAGTACTTC. This translates into CAIRTGGLSYEQYF.

This sequence joins TRBV3-1 (or the pseudogene TRBV3-2) and TRBJ1-1, with D unclear. CDR3 length: 15 amino acids. Germline CDR1 LGHDT, CDR2 YNNKEL (reference sequence). V lost 5 bases to trimming and J lost 0 bases, with 13 bases between them. The CDR3 protein is CASSRTEEMNTEAFF. The DNA of the CDR3 is TGTGCCAGCAGCAGGACGGAGGAGATGAACACTGAAGCTTTCTTT.

A few counts support this clone. The CDR3 region is CASSPEYTEAFF. DNA for the CDR3: TGTGCCAGCAGCCCGGAGTACACTGAAGCTTTCTTT. This chain links TRBV12-3 or TRBV12-4 with TRBJ1-1; D is unresolved. The V gene lost 6 bases and the J gene lost 3 bases, with 8 bases spanning the gap. The CDR3 spans 12 residues.

V gene TRBV28 combines with J gene TRBJ1-4; 7 bases fit TRBD1. Germline V gives CDR1 MDHEN, CDR2 SYDVKM. The CDR3 contains 14 residues. Unmatched junction bases numbered 6, after V lost 6 bases and J lost 5 bases. CDR3 DNA: TGTGCCAGCAGCATCTGGGACAGCAATGAAAAACTGTTTTTT. Translated, it gives CASSIWDSNEKLFF.